This TCR beta chain appears in the sequencing data of a study of cytomegalovirus exposure and HLA in healthy donors. Study-level findings and limits: Cytomegalovirus association was listed for about 160 TCR beta chains. As was reported, the classifier diagnosed cytomegalovirus status with high specificity and sensitivity. Clusters of TCRs from the first cohort tended to co-occur in the 95 to 150 validation repertoires (as a later analysis found).

Produced via immunoSEQ multiplex PCR; TCRdb's table is partial and in-frame only. The sample includes 80,000 to 90,000 clones, 95% to 97% of them seen just once. The CDR3 sequence is 15 residues long. V dropped 4 bases and J dropped 3 bases, with 16 bases sitting between them. In germline, CDR1 is SGDLS, CDR2 YYNGEE. The donors were in the roughly 130-subject validation cohort, distinct from the roughly 700-subject first cohort. This clone was observed once. The target antigen is unknown. This TCR derives from a young man in good health and CMV-seronegative. Sequenced input: PBMCs. This chain uses TRBV9 with TRBJ1-2; D might be TRBD1 (5 bases). CDR3 coding DNA: TGTGCCAGCAGCAGCATTCGGGGGTTTGACTATGGCTACACCTTC. It specifies CASSSIRGFDYGYTF.